This is a list of T cell receptor beta chains from one sample in a study of cytomegalovirus exposure and HLA in healthy donors. Only in-frame clones appear in the TCRdb table, and some are missing; sequencing was by immunoSEQ multiplex PCR. This table holds 60,000 to 70,000 clones, almost 95% found once. The specimen sequenced was PBMCs. The source is a man in his late teens or twenties in good health and CMV-seropositive. Each CDR3 is given with its conserved first and last residue. Each record gives: J gene, V gene, clone size, D gene, CDR3 DNA, CDR3 protein. A D gene is named only where the DNA matches it firmly. Clone sizes are given selectively: once, few, many, or a class where the clone is expanded.

J gene: TRBJ2-2; V gene: TRBV7-3; clone size: NA; D gene: NA; CDR3 DNA: TGTGCCAGCAGCCTGCTAGGGGCGAACACCGGGGAGCTGTTTTTT; CDR3 protein: CASSLLGANTGELFF
J gene: TRBJ1-4; V gene: TRBV2; clone size: NA; D gene: TRBD1; CDR3 DNA: TGTGCCAGCAGTGTTGGGACAGGGGAACTGTTTTTT; CDR3 protein: CASSVGTGELFF
J gene: TRBJ2-4; V gene: TRBV19; clone size: NA; D gene: TRBD1; CDR3 DNA: TGTGCCAGTAGTACGGGACAGGGAACGAGGGGGGCCAAAAACATTCAGTACTTC; CDR3 protein: CASSTGQGTRGAKNIQYF
J gene: TRBJ2-1; V gene: TRBV7-2; clone size: NA; D gene: TRBD2; CDR3 DNA: TGTGCCAGCAGCTTAGCTTTGGGACTAGCCTACAATGAGCAGTTCTTC; CDR3 protein: CASSLALGLAYNEQFF
J gene: TRBJ2-7; V gene: TRBV10-2; clone size: NA; D gene: TRBD1; CDR3 DNA: TGCGCCAGCAGTCGGGACAGCAGCTCCTACGAGCAGTACTTC; CDR3 protein: CASSRDSSSYEQYF
J gene: TRBJ2-7; V gene: TRBV9; clone size: NA; D gene: NA; CDR3 DNA: TGTGCCAGCAGCGTAGCGGAGACAGCCTCCTACGAGCAGTACTTC; CDR3 protein: CASSVAETASYEQYF
J gene: TRBJ2-5; V gene: TRBV7-2; clone size: NA; D gene: NA; CDR3 DNA: TGTGCCAGCAGCGCCCAAGGGGGATCAGAGACCCAGTACTTC; CDR3 protein: CASSAQGGSETQYF
J gene: TRBJ2-2; V gene: TRBV7-6; clone size: NA; D gene: TRBD1; CDR3 DNA: TGTGCCAGCAGGCAGGGGGCCAGCGGGGAGCTGTTTTTT; CDR3 protein: CASRQGASGELFF
J gene: TRBJ1-3; V gene: TRBV7-2; clone size: NA; D gene: NA; CDR3 DNA: TGTGCCAGCAGCTTACGTCCCCCCGCAGGCGTTGGAAACACCATATATTTT; CDR3 protein: CASSLRPPAGVGNTIYF
J gene: TRBJ2-7; V gene: TRBV18; clone size: NA; D gene: TRBD1; CDR3 DNA: TGTGCCAGCTCACCTCGGCCGGGACAGGGAGTCTACGAGCAGTACTTC; CDR3 protein: CASSPRPGQGVYEQYF
J gene: TRBJ2-5; V gene: TRBV5-6; clone size: once; D gene: NA; CDR3 DNA: TGTGCCAGCAGCTTACCCGGGGAGGAGACCCAGTACTTC; CDR3 protein: CASSLPGEETQYF
J gene: TRBJ1-1; V gene: TRBV9; clone size: NA; D gene: NA; CDR3 DNA: TGTGCCAGCAGCGTCCAGACGGGAAACACTGAAGCTTTCTTT; CDR3 protein: CASSVQTGNTEAFF
J gene: TRBJ2-7; V gene: TRBV5-4; clone size: NA; D gene: NA; CDR3 DNA: TGTGCCAGCAGCTTACAGGATGCCTCCTACGAGCAGTACTTC; CDR3 protein: CASSLQDASYEQYF
J gene: TRBJ1-5; V gene: TRBV28; clone size: NA; D gene: NA; CDR3 DNA: TGTGCCAGCAGTCCCATACACGGGCGGGGTGGGCAGCCCCAGCATTTT; CDR3 protein: CASSPIHGRGGQPQHF
J gene: TRBJ2-7; V gene: TRBV28; clone size: NA; D gene: TRBD2; CDR3 DNA: TGTGCCAGCAGTCCCACTCTAGCGGGATCCTACGAGCAGTACTTC; CDR3 protein: CASSPTLAGSYEQYF
J gene: TRBJ1-3; V gene: TRBV19; clone size: NA; D gene: NA; CDR3 DNA: TGTGCCAGTGAATTAGAGGCGCTCTCTGGAAACACCATATATTTT; CDR3 protein: CASELEALSGNTIYF
J gene: TRBJ2-5; V gene: TRBV10-3; clone size: NA; D gene: TRBD1; CDR3 DNA: TGTGCCATCAGCCCGACAGGGGGAGAGACCCAGTACTTC; CDR3 protein: CAISPTGGETQYF
J gene: TRBJ2-7; V gene: TRBV5-6; clone size: NA; D gene: TRBD2; CDR3 DNA: TGTGCCAGCAGCCCTACCGGGACTAGCGGGTCCAACTACGAGCAGTACTTC; CDR3 protein: CASSPTGTSGSNYEQYF
J gene: TRBJ2-1; V gene: TRBV7-3; clone size: NA; D gene: TRBD2; CDR3 DNA: TGTGCCAGCAGCCTGAGATCGGGACTAGCGGGGGAAAACAATGAGCAGTTCTTC; CDR3 protein: CASSLRSGLAGENNEQFF
J gene: TRBJ2-7; V gene: TRBV7-2; clone size: NA; D gene: NA; CDR3 DNA: TGTGCCAGCAGCTTACCAGGTAGCTCCTACGAGCAGTACTTC; CDR3 protein: CASSLPGSSYEQYF
J gene: TRBJ1-4; V gene: TRBV15; clone size: NA; D gene: TRBD1; CDR3 DNA: TGTGCCACCAGCGGACCAGACAGGGGCGATGAAAAACTGTTTTTT; CDR3 protein: CATSGPDRGDEKLFF
J gene: TRBJ2-1; V gene: TRBV19; clone size: NA; D gene: NA; CDR3 DNA: TGTGCCAGTAGTACGAACTCCGGGACTCCGTCCTTCTTC; CDR3 protein: CASSTNSGTPSFF
J gene: TRBJ2-1; V gene: TRBV6-5; clone size: NA; D gene: TRBD2; CDR3 DNA: TGTGCCAGCAGTTTAGGGACTAGCGGGGGGGAACGGGAGCAGTTCTTC; CDR3 protein: CASSLGTSGGEREQFF
J gene: TRBJ1-4; V gene: TRBV5-6; clone size: NA; D gene: TRBD1; CDR3 DNA: TGTGCCAGCAGCTTCCGGGACAGGGGGGAGGAACTGTTTTTT; CDR3 protein: CASSFRDRGEELFF
J gene: TRBJ1-1; V gene: TRBV6-1; clone size: NA; D gene: NA; CDR3 DNA: TGTGCCATCCTAAGATTTCAGGGGAACACTGAAGCTTTCTTT; CDR3 protein: CAILRFQGNTEAFF